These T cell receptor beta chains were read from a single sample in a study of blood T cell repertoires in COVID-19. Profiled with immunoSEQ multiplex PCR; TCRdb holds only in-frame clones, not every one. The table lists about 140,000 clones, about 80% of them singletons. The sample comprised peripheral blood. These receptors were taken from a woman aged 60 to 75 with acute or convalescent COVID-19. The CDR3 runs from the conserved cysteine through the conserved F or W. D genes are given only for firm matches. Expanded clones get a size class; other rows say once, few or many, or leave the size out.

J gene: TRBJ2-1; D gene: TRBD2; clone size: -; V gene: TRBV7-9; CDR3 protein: CASSPVYGTSGSYNEQFF; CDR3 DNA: TGTGCCAGCAGCCCGGTCTATGGGACTAGCGGGAGCTACAATGAGCAGTTCTTC
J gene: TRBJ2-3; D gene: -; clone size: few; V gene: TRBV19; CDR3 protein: CASRRSPNTDTQYF; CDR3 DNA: TGTGCCAGTAGAAGGAGCCCCAACACAGATACGCAGTATTTT
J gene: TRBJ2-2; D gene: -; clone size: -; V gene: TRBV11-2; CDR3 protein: CASSLGLRGTGELFF; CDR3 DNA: TGTGCCAGCAGCTTAGGACTCAGGGGCACCGGGGAGCTGTTTTTT
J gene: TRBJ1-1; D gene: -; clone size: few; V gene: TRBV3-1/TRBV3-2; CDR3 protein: CASSPTGTINTEAFF; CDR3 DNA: TGTGCCAGCAGTCCCACCGGGACAATAAACACTGAAGCTTTCTTT
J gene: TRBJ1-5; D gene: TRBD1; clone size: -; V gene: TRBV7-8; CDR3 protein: CASSPRTGRDNQPQHF; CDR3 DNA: TGTGCCAGCAGCCCGAGGACAGGGAGGGACAATCAGCCCCAGCATTTT
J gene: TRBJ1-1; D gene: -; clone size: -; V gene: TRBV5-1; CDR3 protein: CASSPDSYTEAFF; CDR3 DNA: TGCGCCAGCAGCCCGGACAGTTACACTGAAGCTTTCTTT
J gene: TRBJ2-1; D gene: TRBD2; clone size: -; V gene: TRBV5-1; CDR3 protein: CASSLISGRARNEQFF; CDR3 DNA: TGCGCCAGCAGCTTAATTAGCGGGAGGGCCCGTAATGAGCAGTTCTTC
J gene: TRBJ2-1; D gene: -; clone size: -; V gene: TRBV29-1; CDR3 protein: CSVAAGLANNEQFF; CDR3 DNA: TGCAGCGTTGCCGCTGGGCTAGCCAACAATGAGCAGTTCTTC
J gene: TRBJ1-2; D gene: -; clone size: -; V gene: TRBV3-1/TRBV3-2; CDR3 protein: CASSQDRDGYTF; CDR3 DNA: TGTGCCAGCAGCCAAGATCGCGATGGCTACACCTTC
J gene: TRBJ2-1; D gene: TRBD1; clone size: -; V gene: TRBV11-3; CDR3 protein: CASSPRQGRSYNEQFF; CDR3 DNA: TGTGCCAGCAGCCCGCGACAGGGTAGATCCTACAATGAGCAGTTCTTC
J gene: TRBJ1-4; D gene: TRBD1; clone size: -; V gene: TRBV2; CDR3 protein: CASTETGATNEKLFF; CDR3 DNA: TGTGCCAGCACCGAGACAGGGGCAACTAATGAAAAACTGTTTTTT
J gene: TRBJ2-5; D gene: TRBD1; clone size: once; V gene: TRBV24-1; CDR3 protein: CATSDPGQGGRETQYF; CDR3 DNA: TGTGCCACCAGTGACCCGGGACAGGGGGGGAGAGAGACCCAGTACTTC
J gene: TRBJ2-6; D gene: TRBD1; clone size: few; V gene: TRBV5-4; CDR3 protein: CASTRQGQATSSGANVLTF; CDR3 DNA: TGTGCCAGCACTAGACAGGGTCAAGCTACTTCCTCTGGGGCCAACGTCCTGACTTTC
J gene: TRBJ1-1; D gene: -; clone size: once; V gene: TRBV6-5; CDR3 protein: CASIRAGTEAFF; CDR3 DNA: TGTGCCAGCATAAGGGCGGGAACTGAAGCTTTCTTT
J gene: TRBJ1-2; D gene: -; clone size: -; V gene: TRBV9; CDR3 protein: CASRPDRSWGYTF; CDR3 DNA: TGTGCCAGCAGACCCGACAGGTCCTGGGGCTACACCTTC
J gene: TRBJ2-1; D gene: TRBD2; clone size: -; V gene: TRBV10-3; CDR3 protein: CAIRLAGGDEQFF; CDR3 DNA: TGTGCCATCAGGCTAGCGGGAGGAGATGAGCAGTTCTTC
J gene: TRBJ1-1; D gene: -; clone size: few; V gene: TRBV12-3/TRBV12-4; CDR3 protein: CARKLGNTEAFF; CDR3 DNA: TGTGCCAGAAAACTCGGGAACACTGAAGCTTTCTTT
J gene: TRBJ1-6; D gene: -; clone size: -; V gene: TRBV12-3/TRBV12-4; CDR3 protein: CASRLISSPLHF; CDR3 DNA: TGTGCCAGCAGGTTAATTAGTTCACCCCTCCACTTT
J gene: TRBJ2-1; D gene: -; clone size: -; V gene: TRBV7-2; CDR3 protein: CASISTGRGSNEQFF; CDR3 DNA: TGTGCCAGCATATCTACAGGGCGAGGTTCAAATGAGCAGTTCTTC
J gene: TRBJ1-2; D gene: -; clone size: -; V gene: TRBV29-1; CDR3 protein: CSVETDNYGYTF; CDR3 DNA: TGCAGCGTTGAGACAGATAACTATGGCTACACCTTC
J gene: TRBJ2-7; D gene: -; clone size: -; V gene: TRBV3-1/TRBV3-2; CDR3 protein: CASRLTQVSEQYF; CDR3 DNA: TGTGCCAGCAGGCTAACACAGGTATCCGAGCAGTACTTC
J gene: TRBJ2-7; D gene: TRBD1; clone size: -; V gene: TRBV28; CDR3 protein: CASSPGQDYEQYF; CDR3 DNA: TGTGCCAGCAGTCCGGGACAGGACTACGAGCAGTACTTC
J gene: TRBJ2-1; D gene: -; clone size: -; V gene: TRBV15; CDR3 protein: CATSREARDNEQFF; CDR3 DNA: TGTGCCACCAGCAGAGAAGCCAGGGACAATGAGCAGTTCTTC
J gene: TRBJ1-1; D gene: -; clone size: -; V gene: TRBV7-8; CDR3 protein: CASSPPYVMGPNTEAFF; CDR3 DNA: TGTGCCAGCAGCCCCCCCTACGTGATGGGCCCGAACACTGAAGCTTTCTTT
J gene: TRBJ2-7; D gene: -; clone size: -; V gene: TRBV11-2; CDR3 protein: CASSTYYEQYF; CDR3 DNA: TGTGCCAGCAGCACCTACTACGAGCAGTACTTC
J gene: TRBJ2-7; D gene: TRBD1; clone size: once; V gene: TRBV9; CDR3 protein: CASSPRTGMYEQYF; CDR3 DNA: TGTGCCAGCAGCCCGAGGACAGGGATGTACGAGCAGTACTTC
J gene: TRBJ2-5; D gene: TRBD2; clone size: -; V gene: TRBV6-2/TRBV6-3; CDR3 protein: CASSYVVGGRALETQYF; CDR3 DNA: TGTGCCAGCAGTTACGTCGTTGGCGGGAGGGCCTTAGAGACCCAGTACTTC
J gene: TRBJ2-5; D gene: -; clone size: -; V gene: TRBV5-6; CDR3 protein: CASSPRRYRETQYF; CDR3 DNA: TGTGCCAGCAGCCCCCGGCGTTACAGAGAGACCCAGTACTTC
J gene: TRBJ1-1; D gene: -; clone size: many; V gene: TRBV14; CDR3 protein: CASSLQGSGTEAFF; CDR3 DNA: TGTGCCAGCAGCCTACAGGGAAGTGGCACTGAAGCTTTCTTT
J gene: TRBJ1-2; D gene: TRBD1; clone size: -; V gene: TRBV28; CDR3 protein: CASSFRDSYGYTF; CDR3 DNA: TGTGCCAGCAGTTTTCGGGACAGCTATGGCTACACCTTC
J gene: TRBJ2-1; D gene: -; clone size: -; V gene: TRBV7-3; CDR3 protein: CASSLRVASYNEQFF; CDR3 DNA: TGTGCCAGCAGCTTAAGAGTCGCTAGCTACAATGAGCAGTTCTTC
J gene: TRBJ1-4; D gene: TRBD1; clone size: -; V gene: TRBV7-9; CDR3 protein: CASSEQGANEKLFF; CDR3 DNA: TGTGCCAGCAGCGAGCAGGGGGCTAATGAAAAACTGTTTTTT